The 3 T cell receptor beta chains below come from one sample, sequenced in a study of CD8 T cells in Susac syndrome. It was with random hexamers that 0.5 to 1 ug RNA was reverse transcribed. One entry per CDR3 protein, called by TCRdb with MiXCR from the immunoSEQ multiplex PCR reads. The profile shows 160,000 or so distinct CDR3 sequences, 90% to 95% of them singletons. Material: CD4+ T cells from PBMCs. Source of these receptors: a human donor in good health.

The J gene is TRBJ1-3, the V gene TRBV4-3; D is undetermined. Germline CDR1 is LGHNA and CDR2 is YSLEER. V lost 4 bases, J lost 0 bases, and 7 bases lay in between. CDR3 length: 14 residues. The CDR3 is CASSPQDSGNTIYF. The CDR3 nucleotides are TGCGCCAGCAGCCCTCAGGACTCTGGAAACACCATATATTTT.

The V call is TRBV2, the J call TRBJ2-5, with 7 bases fitting TRBD1. This CDR3 contains 14 residues. With V trimmed by 7 bases and J by 5 bases, 10 bases remained unmatched. Per germline, CDR1 SNHLY and CDR2 FYNNEI. The chain's CDR3 is CASTRDSRWETQYF. In DNA form, the CDR3 reads TGTGCCAGCACGAGGGACAGCCGGTGGGAGACCCAGTACTTC.

A single count supports this clonotype. The CDR3 nucleotides are TGTGCCAGCAGCGGACAAGGACTTGTACTTTACAATGAGCAGTTCTTC. Amino acid sequence: CASSGQGLVLYNEQFF. The gene calls are TRBV7-2 and TRBJ2-1; D is tentatively TRBD1 or TRBD2 (5 bases each). Trimming cost V 5 bases and J 4 bases, with 18 bases left between them. The length of the CDR3 is 16 residues. The V gene's germline CDR1 is SGHTA and CDR2 FQGNSA.